Listed below are T cell receptor beta chains from one sample, sequenced in a study of blood T cell repertoires in COVID-19. The data were produced by immunoSEQ multiplex PCR, yet TCRdb's version contains in-frame clones alone and is incomplete. The sample consists of a few hundred thousand clones, 65% to 90% of them appearing once. Specimen: PBMCs or T cells enriched from blood (not recorded which). All receptors come from a woman under 30 who had recovered from COVID-19. CDR3s include the opening cysteine and the closing phenylalanine or tryptophan. A D gene is named only where the DNA matches it firmly. Clone size is stated in some rows and not others, as once, few, many or a class when expanded.

TRBJ2-1 | TRBD2 | NA | TRBV2 | TGTGCCAGCAGTGAGGGGCCTAGCGGGAGCTTACAGTTCTTC | CASSEGPSGSLQFF
TRBJ1-1 | NA | NA | TRBV6-5 | TGTGCCAGCACCTCGGGACAACTGAACACTGAAGCTTTCTTT | CASTSGQLNTEAFF
TRBJ2-5 | NA | NA | TRBV3-1/TRBV3-2 | TGTGCCAGCAGCCAAGAAGGAGTTCAAGAGACCCAGTACTTC | CASSQEGVQETQYF
TRBJ1-2 | NA | NA | TRBV24-1 | TGTGCCACCAGTGATTCGGGGTTCGGCTACACCTTC | CATSDSGFGYTF
TRBJ1-1 | NA | large | TRBV7-9 | TGTGCCAGCAGCCCCGGGGGTACGGGAGGGGTTAACACTGAAGCTTTCTTT | CASSPGGTGGVNTEAFF
TRBJ1-6 | NA | NA | TRBV2 | TGTGCCAGCGGCCAAGGGGTTTTAGCCCTCCACTTT | CASGQGVLALHF
TRBJ2-2 | TRBD2 | few | TRBV7-3 | TGTGCCAGCAGCGGCGGGGGAAGCAACACCGGGGAGCTGTTTTTT | CASSGGGSNTGELFF
TRBJ2-7 | NA | NA | TRBV4-1 | TGCGCCAGCAGCCGGGACATTTATTTCTACGAGCAGTACTTC | CASSRDIYFYEQYF
TRBJ2-1 | TRBD1 | NA | TRBV30 | TGTGCCTGGAGTGCCCCGGGACAGGGTGGGGTCTTC | CAWSAPGQGGVF
TRBJ1-1 | TRBD1 | NA | TRBV19 | TGTGCCAGTGGTGACAGGGCGGACACTGAAGCTTTCTTT | CASGDRADTEAFF
TRBJ1-1 | TRBD1 | NA | TRBV5-1 | TGCGCCAGCTCTGAACCGGGACAGGGCAGGGGGAACACTGAAGCTTTCTTT | CASSEPGQGRGNTEAFF
TRBJ1-1 | TRBD1 | NA | TRBV9 | TGTGCCAGCAGTAATCTCGGGACAGACAATTTAGCTGAAGCTTTCTTT | CASSNLGTDNLAEAFF
TRBJ1-1 | NA | few | TRBV5-1 | TGCGCCAGCAGCTCCTCAGGGGCCTTAGGTTCTGAAGCTTTCTTT | CASSSSGALGSEAFF
TRBJ2-2 | TRBD2 | NA | TRBV3-1/TRBV3-2 | TGTGCCAGCAGCCAAGATCGGGAGGCCGGGGAGCTGTTTTTT | CASSQDREAGELFF
TRBJ1-1 | NA | NA | TRBV9 | TGTGCCAGCAGCGTAGCTGACAGGAACACTGAAGCTTTCTTT | CASSVADRNTEAFF
TRBJ2-5 | TRBD2 | few | TRBV6-5 | TGTGCCAGCAGTTACTCGAGCGGGAGAGAGACCCAGTACTTC | CASSYSSGRETQYF
TRBJ2-5 | TRBD2 | NA | TRBV6-5 | TGTGCCAGCCTCCCTCCGGGGGGGAGAGGGACCCAGTACTTC | CASLPPGGRGTQYF
TRBJ1-3 | NA | NA | TRBV6-5 | TGTGCCAGCAGTTACTCGCAGGGTCCCTCTGGAAACACCATATATTTT | CASSYSQGPSGNTIYF
TRBJ2-5 | TRBD1 | NA | TRBV6-5 | TGTGCCAGCTGGGGGACAGGGTCGCAAGAGACCCAGTACTTC | CASWGTGSQETQYF
TRBJ1-1 | TRBD1 | NA | TRBV7-9 | TGTGCCAGCAGCCCAGGGGGCAGGGTTAGGTCTGAAGCTTTCTTT | CASSPGGRVRSEAFF
TRBJ1-3 | NA | NA | TRBV15 | TGTGCCACCAGCAGCGAGGGAAGCTCTGGAAACACCATATATTTT | CATSSEGSSGNTIYF
TRBJ2-2 | TRBD2 | NA | TRBV28 | TGTGCCAGCAGTCTACGGACTAGCTTGAACACCGGGGAGCTGTTTTTT | CASSLRTSLNTGELFF
TRBJ2-5 | NA | NA | TRBV7-9 | TGTGCCAGCAGCTTAGGTGTGGGGGCTGTAGAGACCCAGTACTTC | CASSLGVGAVETQYF
TRBJ2-5 | NA | NA | TRBV11-3 | TGTGCCAGCAGCCCGGGATCGGAAGAGACCCAGTACTTC | CASSPGSEETQYF
TRBJ2-2 | NA | NA | TRBV5-1 | TGCGCCAGCAGCTTGGGGTCCCTGGCGGGCACCGGGGAGCTGTTTTTT | CASSLGSLAGTGELFF
TRBJ1-5 | NA | few | TRBV30 | TGTGCCTGGAGTCCTTCGTATTTTCAGCCCCAGCATTTT | CAWSPSYFQPQHF
TRBJ1-3 | NA | NA | TRBV5-1 | TGCGCCAGCAGCCCGGAGGGAAACACCATATATTTT | CASSPEGNTIYF
TRBJ1-1 | TRBD1 | NA | TRBV5-4 | TGTGCCAGCAGCCCTACCGGGACAGGGGCCAACACTGAAGCTTTCTTT | CASSPTGTGANTEAFF
TRBJ2-3 | NA | NA | TRBV20-1 | TGCAGTGCTAGTTCAACAGGGCTGGGCACAGATACGCAGTATTTT | CSASSTGLGTDTQYF
TRBJ1-6 | NA | NA | TRBV30 | TGTGCCTGGAGCGATGGACAGAGTATTTATAATTCACCCCTCCACTTT | CAWSDGQSIYNSPLHF
TRBJ1-1 | NA | NA | TRBV28 | TGTGCCAGCAGATTACCGACAGTGAACACTGAAGCTTTCTTT | CASRLPTVNTEAFF
TRBJ2-2 | TRBD1 | NA | TRBV24-1 | TGTGCCACCAGTGATTTGCAACAGGGGGCCACCGGGGAGCTGTTTTTT | CATSDLQQGATGELFF
TRBJ1-2 | TRBD1 | NA | TRBV4-1 | TGCGCCAGCAGCCGCAACGTGGGACAGGTCGCTTATGGCTACACCTTC | CASSRNVGQVAYGYTF
TRBJ2-2 | TRBD2 | NA | TRBV6-2/TRBV6-3 | TGTGCCAGCAGTTACTTGGCGGGAGGGTTGAACACCGGGGAGCTGTTTTTT | CASSYLAGGLNTGELFF
TRBJ2-2 | TRBD1 | NA | TRBV24-1 | TGTGCCACCAGTGATTCAGACAGGGGGCTGAGCACCGGGGAGCTGTTTTTT | CATSDSDRGLSTGELFF
TRBJ1-1 | NA | NA | TRBV20-1 | TGCAGTGTAGAGGTGAACACTGAAGCTTTCTTT | CSVEVNTEAFF
TRBJ2-7 | NA | NA | TRBV6-5 | TGTGCCACCCTGTGGGTAGGGGTTTACGAGCAGTACTTC | CATLWVGVYEQYF
TRBJ1-3 | NA | few | TRBV4-1 | TGCGCCAGCAGCCAGGGGCCACCCAACTCTGGAAACACCATATATTTT | CASSQGPPNSGNTIYF
TRBJ1-1 | TRBD1 | NA | TRBV19 | TGTGCCAGTAGTACCACGACAGGGACCAGAGGGAACACTGAAGCTTTCTTT | CASSTTTGTRGNTEAFF
TRBJ2-1 | TRBD1 | NA | TRBV5-1 | TGCGCCAGTACAGGGGATGGCTACAATGAGCAGTTCTTC | CASTGDGYNEQFF
TRBJ2-1 | TRBD1 | NA | TRBV7-8 | TGTGCCAGCAGCTCTCTCCGGGACAGGGTAGACAATGAGCAGTTCTTC | CASSSLRDRVDNEQFF
TRBJ2-2 | NA | once | TRBV19 | TGTGCCAGTAGTATGGTTGGCGGACTGAACACCGGGGAGCTGTTTTTT | CASSMVGGLNTGELFF
TRBJ2-7 | NA | NA | TRBV4-1 | TGCGCCAGCAGCCAACAGGGAAGCTCCTACGAGCAGTACTTC | CASSQQGSSYEQYF
TRBJ2-7 | TRBD2 | NA | TRBV28 | TGTGCCAGCAGTTGGGACGCCCGGCGGGAGGGATGGCGTGGCGAGCAGTACTTC | CASSWDARREGWRGEQYF
TRBJ1-6 | TRBD1 | NA | TRBV27 | TGTGCCAGCAGCGTACAGGGGGCGAATTCACCCCTCCACTTT | CASSVQGANSPLHF
TRBJ2-7 | NA | NA | TRBV19 | TGTGCCAGTAGTATAGTAGACGGAGGCTCCTACGAGCAGTACTTC | CASSIVDGGSYEQYF
TRBJ2-7 | TRBD1 | NA | TRBV5-1 | TGCGCCAGCAGCCTACGGACAGGGGGCCTCGAGCAGTACTTC | CASSLRTGGLEQYF
TRBJ2-3 | TRBD2 | NA | TRBV7-3 | TGTGCCAGCAGCTCCATAGCGGGGGGGCCCGATACGCAGTATTTT | CASSSIAGGPDTQYF
TRBJ2-5 | NA | NA | TRBV5-6 | TGTGCCAGCAGCTTGGACAGCCCGGAGACCCAGTACTTC | CASSLDSPETQYF
TRBJ2-1 | TRBD1 | NA | TRBV9 | TGTGCCAGCAGCCCCAGCCCGTCGGACAGGGGAAATGAGCAGTTCTTC | CASSPSPSDRGNEQFF
TRBJ1-2 | NA | NA | TRBV28 | TGTGCCAGCTCCGTGGGGGGTCCCTATGGCTACACCTTC | CASSVGGPYGYTF
TRBJ1-4 | NA | NA | TRBV2 | TGTGCCAGCAGTGATCAAGGGGTCGGAGAAAAACTGTTTTTT | CASSDQGVGEKLFF
TRBJ1-2 | NA | NA | TRBV18 | TGTGCCAGCTCCCCCGGCGGGTTTATACGGGCGAGTGGCTACACCTTC | CASSPGGFIRASGYTF